These T cell receptor beta chains were read from a single sample in a study of T cell repertoires in aging, cancer and after chemotherapy. TCRdb re-called the multiplex PCR reads through MiXCR, storing one row per CDR3 protein. The sample lists thousands of distinct CDR3 sequences; around 33% were seen once. The sample comprised blood. The source of these receptors is a human donor in good health. CDR3s include the opening cysteine and the closing phenylalanine or tryptophan. D genes are given only for firm matches. Only part of the rows carry a size: once, few, many, or a class if the clone is expanded.

d_call clone_size j_call v_call cdr3_nt cdr3_aa
TRBD1 few TRBJ1-1 TRBV6-5 TGTGCCAGCAGCCCGACAGGGAGACACACTGAAGCTTTCTTT CASSPTGRHTEAFF
. few TRBJ2-2 TRBV6-5 TGTGCCAGCAGTTACTCGGGGCCGGGGTCCGGGGAGCTGTTTTTT CASSYSGPGSGELFF
TRBD1 few TRBJ1-4 TRBV19 TGTGCCAGTAGTTCGGGGCGGACAGGGTCAAAACTGTTTTTT CASSSGRTGSKLFF
. . TRBJ1-5 TRBV30 TGTGCCTGGAGTCCATCGGGGGTTTGGCAGCCCCAGCATTTT CAWSPSGVWQPQHF
. medium-sized TRBJ2-3 TRBV6-2/TRBV6-3 TGTGCCAGCTACCGATCCCCGGGAGATACGCAGTATTTT CASYRSPGDTQYF
TRBD1 medium-sized TRBJ2-5 TRBV29-1 TGCAGCGTCAAGGGGGCGTACCAAGAGACCCAGTACTTC CSVKGAYQETQYF
TRBD1 few TRBJ2-5 TRBV6-2/TRBV6-3 TGTGCCAGCAGAATGCCAGGGGGCGTGGAGACCCAGTACTTC CASRMPGGVETQYF
. . TRBJ2-4 TRBV6-2/TRBV6-3 TGTGCCAGCAGTAAGAGTTGGGGACTAGCCAAAAACATTCAGTACTTC CASSKSWGLAKNIQYF
. . TRBJ1-1 TRBV7-9 TGTGCCAGCAGGGCCGGGGTGAACACTGAAGCTTTCTTT CASRAGVNTEAFF
TRBD2 few TRBJ2-4 TRBV27 TGTGCCAGCAGTTTAACAGCGGGGGGGGGAAACATTCAGTACTTC CASSLTAGGGNIQYF
. . TRBJ1-1 TRBV6-2/TRBV6-3 TGTGCCAGCAGTTCGATAGGGGACGCCACTGAAGCTTTCTTT CASSSIGDATEAFF
. . TRBJ1-2 TRBV15 TGTGCCACCAGCAGATTCTTACAGGGAACTGGCTACACCTTC CATSRFLQGTGYTF
. few TRBJ1-2 TRBV27 TGTGCCACCCTAGGGCCTGGGAAGTCTAAATATGGCTACACCTTC CATLGPGKSKYGYTF
TRBD1 once TRBJ2-7 TRBV4-3 TGTGCCAGCAGCCAAGGGGGCAGGGGGCGTTACGAGCAGTACTTC CASSQGGRGRYEQYF
. few TRBJ2-1 TRBV7-9 TGTGCCAGCAGCTTAAAGGGCAGCAGCTCCTACAATGAGCAGTTCTTC CASSLKGSSSYNEQFF
. medium-sized TRBJ1-6 TRBV19 TGTGCCAGTATGGGGATCGGGGGTTCACCCCTCCACTTT CASMGIGGSPLHF
. few TRBJ1-5 TRBV5-5 TGTGCCAGCAGCCTGTTAACACCGAATCAGCCCCAGCATTTT CASSLLTPNQPQHF
. few TRBJ2-7 TRBV20-1 TGCAGTGCTAGTAAGACAGGCTACGAGCAGTACTTC CSASKTGYEQYF
. few TRBJ2-6 TRBV6-5 TGTGCCAGCAGTTCCTTCACTAGCTCTGGGGCCAACGTCCTGACTTTC CASSSFTSSGANVLTF
. few TRBJ2-3 TRBV6-5 TGTGCCTCCATGGGGGGCTTTTCTAGCACAGATACGCAGTATTTT CASMGGFSSTDTQYF
. . TRBJ1-4 TRBV10-3 TGTGCCATCAGAGGCCAGGGATCTCCAACTAATGAAAAACTGTTTTTT CAIRGQGSPTNEKLFF
. . TRBJ1-5 TRBV5-1 TGCGCCAGCAGCTTGGAAGGGAATAGCAATCAGCCCCAGCATTTT CASSLEGNSNQPQHF
. . TRBJ2-7 TRBV19 TGTGCCAGTAGTACGGGACAGCGGGGCTACGAGCAGTACTTC CASSTGQRGYEQYF
. few TRBJ2-2 TRBV5-6 TGTGCCAGCAGCCTCAGAGGACAGTACACCGGGGAGCTGTTTTTT CASSLRGQYTGELFF
TRBD1 medium-sized TRBJ1-6 TRBV19 TGTGCCAGTAGATCAGGGGGCGGATCACCCCTCCACTTT CASRSGGGSPLHF
TRBD1 . TRBJ1-5 TRBV5-4 TGCGCCAGCAGCCCTGGACAGGGAGTAGAGCCCCAGCATTTT CASSPGQGVEPQHF
TRBD1 few TRBJ2-5 TRBV27 TGTGCCAGCAGTTCACTAGGGACAGGGGGTAGAGAGACCCAGTACTTC CASSSLGTGGRETQYF
. large TRBJ2-1 TRBV29-1 TGCAGCGCCACGGCGGGGAATGAGCAGTTCTTC CSATAGNEQFF
. . TRBJ2-5 TRBV6-2/TRBV6-3 TGTGCCAGCAGTCCCCCGCCATGGGGGCGGGGCCAAGCGACCCAGTACTTC CASSPPPWGRGQATQYF
. few TRBJ1-2 TRBV27 TGTGCCAGCAGTTTCGGGTCCCACTATGGCTACACCTTC CASSFGSHYGYTF
. few TRBJ2-3 TRBV12-3/TRBV12-4 TGTGCCAGCAGACACAGGTCCTCTAGCACAGATACGCAGTATTTT CASRHRSSSTDTQYF
. . TRBJ1-2 TRBV6-1 TGTGCCAGCGCGCTTTACTATGGCTACACCTTC CASALYYGYTF
TRBD2 few TRBJ2-1 TRBV24-1 TGTGCCACCAGTCCCGGACTAGCGGGCCACAATGAGCAGTTCTTC CATSPGLAGHNEQFF
. . TRBJ2-7 TRBV5-5 TGTGCCAGCAGCTTGGGGGTAAGCCCCTACGAGCAGTACTTC CASSLGVSPYEQYF
. few TRBJ1-5 TRBV19 TGTGCCAGTAGTACCCAGCAGCAGCCCCAGCATTTT CASSTQQQPQHF
. few TRBJ2-7 TRBV19 TGTGCCAGTAGTCCTGCCCGTTCCGTACGGTCCTACGAGCAGTACTTC CASSPARSVRSYEQYF
TRBD2 . TRBJ2-5 TRBV6-5 TGTGCCAGCAGGGCTAGCGGGGGGTTCAAAGAGACCCAGTACTTC CASRASGGFKETQYF